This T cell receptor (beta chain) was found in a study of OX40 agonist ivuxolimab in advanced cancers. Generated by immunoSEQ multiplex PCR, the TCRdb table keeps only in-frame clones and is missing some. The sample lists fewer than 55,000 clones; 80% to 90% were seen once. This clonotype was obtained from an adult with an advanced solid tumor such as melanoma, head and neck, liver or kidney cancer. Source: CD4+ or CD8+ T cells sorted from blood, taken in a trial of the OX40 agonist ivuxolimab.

The CDR3 sequence is CASSIGQGWNQPQHF. DNA of the CDR3: TGTGCCAGTAGTATAGGGCAGGGGTGGAATCAGCCCCAGCATTTT. The chain has TRBV19 and TRBJ1-5, with D possibly matching TRBD1 (6 bases). Per the germline V gene, CDR1 is LNHDA and CDR2 is SQIVND (reference sequence). The CDR3 consists of 15 residues. V lost 1 base to trimming and J lost 4 bases, with 11 bases between them.